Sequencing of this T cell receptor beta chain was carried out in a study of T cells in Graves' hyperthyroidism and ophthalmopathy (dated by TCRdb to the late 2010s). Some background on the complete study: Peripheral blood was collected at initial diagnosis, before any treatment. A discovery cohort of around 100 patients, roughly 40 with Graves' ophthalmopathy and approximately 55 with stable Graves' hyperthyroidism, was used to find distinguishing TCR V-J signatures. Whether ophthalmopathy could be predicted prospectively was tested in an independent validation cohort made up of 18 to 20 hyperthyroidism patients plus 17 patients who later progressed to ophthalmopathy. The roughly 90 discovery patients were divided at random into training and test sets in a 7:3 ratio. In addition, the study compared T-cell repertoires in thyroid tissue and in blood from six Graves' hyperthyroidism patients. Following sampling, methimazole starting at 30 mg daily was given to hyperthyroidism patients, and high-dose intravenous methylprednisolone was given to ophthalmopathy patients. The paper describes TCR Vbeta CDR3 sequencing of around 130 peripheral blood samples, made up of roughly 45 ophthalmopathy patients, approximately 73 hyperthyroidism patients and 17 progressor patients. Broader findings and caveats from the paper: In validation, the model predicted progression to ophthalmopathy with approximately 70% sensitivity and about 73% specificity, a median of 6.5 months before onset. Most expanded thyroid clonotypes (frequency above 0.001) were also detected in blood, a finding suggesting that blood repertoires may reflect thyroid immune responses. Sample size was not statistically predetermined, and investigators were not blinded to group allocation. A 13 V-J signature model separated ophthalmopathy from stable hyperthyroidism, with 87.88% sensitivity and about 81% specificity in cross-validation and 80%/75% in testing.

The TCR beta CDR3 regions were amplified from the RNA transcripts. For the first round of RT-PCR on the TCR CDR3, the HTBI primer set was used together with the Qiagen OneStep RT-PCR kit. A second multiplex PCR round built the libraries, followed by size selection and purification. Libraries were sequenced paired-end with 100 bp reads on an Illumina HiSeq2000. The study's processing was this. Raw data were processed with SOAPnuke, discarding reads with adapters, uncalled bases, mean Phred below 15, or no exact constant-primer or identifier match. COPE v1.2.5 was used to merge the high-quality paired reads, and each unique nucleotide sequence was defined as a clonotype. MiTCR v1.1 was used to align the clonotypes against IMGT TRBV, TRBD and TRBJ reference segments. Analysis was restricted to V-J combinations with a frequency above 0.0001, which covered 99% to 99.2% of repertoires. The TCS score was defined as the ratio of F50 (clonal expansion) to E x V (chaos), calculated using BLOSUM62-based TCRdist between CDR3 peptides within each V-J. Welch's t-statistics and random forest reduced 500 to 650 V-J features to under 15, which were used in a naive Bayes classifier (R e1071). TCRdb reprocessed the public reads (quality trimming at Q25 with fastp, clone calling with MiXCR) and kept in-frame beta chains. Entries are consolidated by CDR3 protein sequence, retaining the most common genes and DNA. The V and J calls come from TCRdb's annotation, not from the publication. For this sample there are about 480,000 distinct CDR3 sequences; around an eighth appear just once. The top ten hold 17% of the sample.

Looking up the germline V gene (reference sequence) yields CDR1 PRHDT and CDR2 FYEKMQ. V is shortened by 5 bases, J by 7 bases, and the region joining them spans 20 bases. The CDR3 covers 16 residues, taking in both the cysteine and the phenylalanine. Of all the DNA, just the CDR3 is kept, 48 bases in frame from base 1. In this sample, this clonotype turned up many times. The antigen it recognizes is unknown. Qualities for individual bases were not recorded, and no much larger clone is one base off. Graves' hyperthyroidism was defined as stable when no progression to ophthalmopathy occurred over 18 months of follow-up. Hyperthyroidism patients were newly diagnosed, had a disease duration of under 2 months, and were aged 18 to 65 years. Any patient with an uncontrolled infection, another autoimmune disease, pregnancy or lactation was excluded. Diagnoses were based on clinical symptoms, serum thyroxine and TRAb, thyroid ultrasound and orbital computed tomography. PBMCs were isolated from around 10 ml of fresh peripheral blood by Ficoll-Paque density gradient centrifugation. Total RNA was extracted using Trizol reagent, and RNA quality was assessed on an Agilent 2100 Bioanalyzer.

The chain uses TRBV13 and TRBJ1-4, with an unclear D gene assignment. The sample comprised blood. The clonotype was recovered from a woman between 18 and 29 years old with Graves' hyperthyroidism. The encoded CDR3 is CASSVPLCGWCEKLFF. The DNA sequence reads TGTGCCAGCAGCGTACCTCTTTGCGGTTGGTGTGAAAAACTGTTTTTT.